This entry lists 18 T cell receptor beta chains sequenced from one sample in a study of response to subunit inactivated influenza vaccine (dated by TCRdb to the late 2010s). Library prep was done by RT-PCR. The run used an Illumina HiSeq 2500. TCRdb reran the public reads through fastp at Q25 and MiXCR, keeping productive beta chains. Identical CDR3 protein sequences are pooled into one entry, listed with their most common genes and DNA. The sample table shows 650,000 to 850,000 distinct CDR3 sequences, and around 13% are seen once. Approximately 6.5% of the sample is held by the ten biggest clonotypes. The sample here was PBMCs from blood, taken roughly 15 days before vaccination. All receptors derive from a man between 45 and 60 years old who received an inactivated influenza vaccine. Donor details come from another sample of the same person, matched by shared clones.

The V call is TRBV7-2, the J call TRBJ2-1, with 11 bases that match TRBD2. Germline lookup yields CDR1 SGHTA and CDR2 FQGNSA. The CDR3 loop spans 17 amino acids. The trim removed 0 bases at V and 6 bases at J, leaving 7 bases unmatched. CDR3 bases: TGTGCCAGCAGCTTAGCTGCGGGTAGCGGGAGGGCCAATGAGCAGTTCTTC. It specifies CASSLAAGSGRANEQFF.

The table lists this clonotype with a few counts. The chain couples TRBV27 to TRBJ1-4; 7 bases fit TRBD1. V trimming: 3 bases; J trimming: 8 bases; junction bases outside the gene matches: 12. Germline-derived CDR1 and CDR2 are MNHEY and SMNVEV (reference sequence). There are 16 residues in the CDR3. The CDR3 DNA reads TGTGCCAGCAGTTTTCTTCAAAGGGGGCGCCGAGAAAAACTGTTTTTT. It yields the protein CASSFLQRGRREKLFF.

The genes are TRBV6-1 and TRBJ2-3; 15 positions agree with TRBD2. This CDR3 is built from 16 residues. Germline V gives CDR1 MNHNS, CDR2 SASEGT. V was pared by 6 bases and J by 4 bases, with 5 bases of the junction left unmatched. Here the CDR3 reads CASSGLAGGIADTQYF. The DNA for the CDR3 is TGTGCCAGCAGCGGACTAGCGGGGGGGATCGCAGATACGCAGTATTTT.

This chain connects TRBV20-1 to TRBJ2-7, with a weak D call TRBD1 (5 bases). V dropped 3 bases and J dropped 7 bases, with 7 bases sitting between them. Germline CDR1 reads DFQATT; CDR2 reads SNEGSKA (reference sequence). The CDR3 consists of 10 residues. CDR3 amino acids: CSASRVEQYF. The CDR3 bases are TGCAGTGCTAGCAGGGTTGAGCAGTACTTC.

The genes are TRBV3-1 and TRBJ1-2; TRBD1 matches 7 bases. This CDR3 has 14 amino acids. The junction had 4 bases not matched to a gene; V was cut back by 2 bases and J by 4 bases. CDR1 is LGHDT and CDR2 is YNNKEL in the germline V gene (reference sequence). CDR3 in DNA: TGTGCCAGCAGCCAACCGGACAGGTTCTATGGCTACACCTTC. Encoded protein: CASSQPDRFYGYTF.

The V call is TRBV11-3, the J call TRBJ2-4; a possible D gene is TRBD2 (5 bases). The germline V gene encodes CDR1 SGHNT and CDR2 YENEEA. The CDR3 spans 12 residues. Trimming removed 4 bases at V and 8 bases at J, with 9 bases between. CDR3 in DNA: TGTGCCAGCAGCTCGGACGGGGACATTCAGTACTTC. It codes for CASSSDGDIQYF.

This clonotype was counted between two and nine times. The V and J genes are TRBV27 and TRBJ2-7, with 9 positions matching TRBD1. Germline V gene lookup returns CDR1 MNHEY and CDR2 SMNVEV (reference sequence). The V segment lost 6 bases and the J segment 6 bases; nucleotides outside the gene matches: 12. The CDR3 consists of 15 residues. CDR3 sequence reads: CASSPDPGQGFEQYF. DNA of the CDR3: TGTGCCAGCAGCCCCGACCCGGGACAGGGATTCGAGCAGTACTTC.

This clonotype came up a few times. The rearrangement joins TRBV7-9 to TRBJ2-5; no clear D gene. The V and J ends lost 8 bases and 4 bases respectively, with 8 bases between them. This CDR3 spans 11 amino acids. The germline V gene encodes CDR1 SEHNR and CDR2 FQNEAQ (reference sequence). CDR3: CASGVGETQYF. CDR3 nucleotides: TGTGCCAGCGGGGTGGGAGAGACCCAGTACTTC.

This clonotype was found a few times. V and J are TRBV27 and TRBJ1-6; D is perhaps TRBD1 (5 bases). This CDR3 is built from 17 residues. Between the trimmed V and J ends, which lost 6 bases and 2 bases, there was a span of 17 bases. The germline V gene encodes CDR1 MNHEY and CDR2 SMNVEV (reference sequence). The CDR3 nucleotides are TGTGCCAGCAGCCGGGGCTGGGCGGGCGCCTATAATTCACCCCTCCACTTT. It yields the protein CASSRGWAGAYNSPLHF.

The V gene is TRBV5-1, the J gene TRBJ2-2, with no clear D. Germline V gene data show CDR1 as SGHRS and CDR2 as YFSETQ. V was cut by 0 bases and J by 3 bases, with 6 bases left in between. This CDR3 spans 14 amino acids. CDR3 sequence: CASSLDTYTGELFF. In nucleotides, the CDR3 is TGCGCCAGCAGCTTGGACACCTACACCGGGGAGCTGTTTTTT.

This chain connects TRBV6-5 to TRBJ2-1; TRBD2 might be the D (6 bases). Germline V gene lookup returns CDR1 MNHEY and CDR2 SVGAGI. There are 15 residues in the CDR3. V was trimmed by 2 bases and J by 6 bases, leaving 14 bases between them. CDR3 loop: CASSYGPGGFNEQFF. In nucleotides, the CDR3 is TGTGCCAGCAGTTACGGGCCTGGGGGGTTCAATGAGCAGTTCTTC.

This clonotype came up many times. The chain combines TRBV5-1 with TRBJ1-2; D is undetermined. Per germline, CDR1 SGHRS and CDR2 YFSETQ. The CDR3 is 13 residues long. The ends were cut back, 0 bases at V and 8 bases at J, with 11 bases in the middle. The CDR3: CASSLEVSGGYTF. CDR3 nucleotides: TGCGCCAGCAGCTTGGAGGTATCCGGCGGCTACACCTTC.

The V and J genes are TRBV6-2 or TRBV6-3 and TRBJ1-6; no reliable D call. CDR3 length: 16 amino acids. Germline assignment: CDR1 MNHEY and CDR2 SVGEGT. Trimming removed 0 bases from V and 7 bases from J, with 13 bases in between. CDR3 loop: CASSYSSSQKNSPLHF. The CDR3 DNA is TGTGCCAGCAGTTACTCGAGTTCACAGAAGAATTCACCCCTCCACTTT.

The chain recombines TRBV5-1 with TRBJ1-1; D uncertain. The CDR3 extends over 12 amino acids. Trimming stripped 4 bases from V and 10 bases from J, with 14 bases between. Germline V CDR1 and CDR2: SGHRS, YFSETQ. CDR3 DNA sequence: TGCGCCAGCAGCCCTGGTGGAGCTGGAGCTTTCTTT. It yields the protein CASSPGGAGAFF.

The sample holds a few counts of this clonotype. The DNA for the CDR3 is TGCAGTGCTAGAGCTAAGACTAGCGGGGGTCCGGGTGAGCAGTTCTTC. Residues: CSARAKTSGGPGEQFF. V gene TRBV20-1 combines with J gene TRBJ2-1; 12 bases match TRBD2. The V gene's germline CDR1 is DFQATT and CDR2 SNEGSKA (reference sequence). V gave up 1 base and J gave up 9 bases; unmatched junction bases: 10. The CDR3 sequence is 16 residues long.

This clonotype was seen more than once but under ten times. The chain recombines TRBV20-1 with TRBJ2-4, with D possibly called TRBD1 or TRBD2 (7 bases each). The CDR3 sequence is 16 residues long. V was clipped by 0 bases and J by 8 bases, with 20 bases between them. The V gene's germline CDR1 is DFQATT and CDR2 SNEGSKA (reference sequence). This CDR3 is CSARDYLTGEGDIQYF. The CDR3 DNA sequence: TGCAGTGCTAGAGATTACCTAACAGGGGAGGGGGACATTCAGTACTTC.

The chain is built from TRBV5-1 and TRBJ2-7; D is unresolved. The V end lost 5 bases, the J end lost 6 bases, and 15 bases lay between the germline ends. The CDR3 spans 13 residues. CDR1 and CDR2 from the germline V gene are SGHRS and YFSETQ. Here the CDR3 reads CASRSGPTAEQYF. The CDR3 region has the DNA TGCGCCAGCAGATCCGGGCCCACCGCCGAGCAGTACTTC.

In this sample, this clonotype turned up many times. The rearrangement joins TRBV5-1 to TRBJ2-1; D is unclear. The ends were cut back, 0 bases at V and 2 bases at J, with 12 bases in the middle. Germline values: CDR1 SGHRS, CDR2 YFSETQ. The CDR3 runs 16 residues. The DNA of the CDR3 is TGCGCCAGCAGCTTGGATGGCACCACCACCTACAATGAGCAGTTCTTC. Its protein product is CASSLDGTTTYNEQFF.